The next 16 T cell receptor beta chains were all read from a single sample in a study of T cells after yellow fever vaccination. TCRdb reprocessed the 5' RACE reads with MiXCR, giving one entry per CDR3 protein. This table holds fewer than 450,000 distinct CDR3 sequences, more than 9% found once. This material consisted of PBMCs, taken on the day of the first yellow fever vaccination. These receptors were taken from a man aged 18 to 35 who received the YFV17D yellow fever vaccine.

The table lists this clonotype with a few counts. The chain has TRBV30 and TRBJ2-3, with 9 bases that match TRBD1. The germline CDR1 and CDR2 sequences are GTSNPN and SVGIG (reference sequence). The CDR3 runs 13 residues. Germline trimming cut 8 bases from V and 2 bases from J; bases unmatched to any gene: 5. CDR3 loop: CAGTGSNTDTQYF. CDR3 in DNA: TGTGCCGGGACAGGGTCAAACACAGATACGCAGTATTTT. The full variable domain, with the rest looked up from reference TRBV30 and TRBJ2-3, is SQTIHQWPATLVQPVGSPLSLECTVEGTSNPNLYWYRQAAGRGLQLLFYSVGIGQISSEVPQNLSASRPQDRQFILSSKKLLLSDSGFYLCAGTGSNTDTQYFGPGTRLTVL.

This clonotype has just a few counts. The chain combines TRBV25-1 with TRBJ1-1; no reliable D call. Trimming cost V 4 bases and J 0 bases, with 9 bases left between them. The CDR3 runs to 14 residues. CDR1 MGHDK and CDR2 SYGVNS come from the germline V gene. The CDR3 here is CASSGGAMNTEAFF. CDR3 coding DNA: TGTGCCAGCAGTGGAGGAGCCATGAACACTGAAGCTTTCTTT.

The chain couples TRBV7-8 to TRBJ1-2; 8 bases match TRBD1. CDR3 length equals 16 residues. J was trimmed by 4 bases and V by 5 bases; bases with no gene match: 12. Germline-derived CDR1 and CDR2 are SGHVS and FQNEAQ. For the CDR3, the DNA is TGTGCCAGCAGCACTCGAGCGACAGGGGTTAGCTATGGCTACACCTTC. Encoded protein: CASSTRATGVSYGYTF. Supplemented by reference TRBV7-8 and TRBJ1-2, the full variable domain reads GAGVSQSPRYKVAKRGQDVALRCDPISGHVSLFWYQQALGQGPEFLTYFQNEAQLDKSGLPSDRFFAERPEGSVSTLKIQRTQQEDSAVYLCASSTRATGVSYGYTFGSGTRLTVV.

This chain uses TRBV11-2 with TRBJ2-7; D possibly corresponds to TRBD1 (6 bases). CDR1 SGHAT and CDR2 FQNNGV come from the germline V gene. V was pared by 1 base and J by 1 base, with 14 bases between. CDR3 size: 16 residues. The CDR3: CASSLAFRTASYEQYF. CDR3 DNA: TGTGCCAGCAGCTTAGCATTTCGGACAGCATCCTACGAGCAGTACTTC. The whole variable domain, remainder taken from reference TRBV11-2 and TRBJ2-7, is EAGVAQSPRYKIIEKRQSVAFWCNPISGHATLYWYQQILGQGPKLLIQFQNNGVVDDSQLPKDRFSAERLKGVDSTLKIQPAKLEDSAVYLCASSLAFRTASYEQYFGPGTRLTVT.

The CDR3 reads CASSPRGTSGGAFRDTQYF. CDR3 coding DNA: TGTGCCAGCAGCCCACGCGGGACTAGCGGGGGGGCCTTTAGGGATACGCAGTATTTT. The J gene is TRBJ2-3, the V gene TRBV3-1; TRBD2 matches 16 bases. Germline assignment: CDR1 LGHDT and CDR2 YNNKEL (reference sequence). The CDR3 sequence is 19 residues long. Trimming took 4 bases from V and 6 from J; bases not matched to a gene: 13.

A few counts support this clonotype. The chain links TRBV5-4 to TRBJ2-1, with D unresolved. The ends were cut back, 0 bases at V and 10 bases at J, with 8 bases in the middle. CDR1 and CDR2 from the germline V gene are SGHNT and YYREEE (reference sequence). The length of the CDR3 is 12 residues. The CDR3 protein is CASSLANGEQFF. CDR3 nucleotide sequence: TGTGCCAGCAGCTTGGCCAACGGGGAGCAGTTCTTC.

The rearrangement joins TRBV7-9 to TRBJ1-2, with 12 bases fitting TRBD1. Germline values: CDR1 SEHNR, CDR2 FQNEAQ (reference sequence). V lost 5 bases and J lost 7; bases outside the gene matches: 14. The CDR3 spans 17 residues. CDR3 amino acids: CASSTTGTGGGFLGYTF. CDR3 bases: TGTGCCAGCAGCACGACCGGGACAGGGGGCGGCTTTCTTGGCTACACCTTC.

This clonotype appeared many times. V and J are TRBV7-8 and TRBJ2-3; no firm D call. The CDR3 runs to 13 residues. The germline CDR1 and CDR2 sequences are SGHVS and FQNEAQ. The V and J ends lost 2 bases and 1 base respectively, with 4 bases between them. This CDR3 reads CASSLFGTDTQYF. The CDR3 DNA reads TGTGCCAGCAGCTTATTTGGCACAGATACGCAGTATTTT.

The chain uses TRBV9 and TRBJ1-1; no firm D call. From germline, CDR1 is SGDLS and CDR2 YYNGEE. V gave up 3 bases and J gave up 0 bases, with 6 bases separating them. The CDR3 loop spans 13 amino acids. The CDR3 DNA reads as TGTGCCAGCAGCGAGGCGGTGAACACTGAAGCTTTCTTT. Translating it yields CASSEAVNTEAFF.

This clonotype was counted between two and nine times. The chain has TRBV19 and TRBJ2-2, with D hard to call. Germline CDR1 reads LNHDA; CDR2 reads SQIVND (reference sequence). This CDR3 spans 13 amino acids. Trimming removed 1 base from V and 1 base from J, with 1 base in between. This CDR3 is CASSIGNTGELFF. DNA of the CDR3: TGTGCCAGTAGTATAGGGAACACCGGGGAGCTGTTTTTT.

The J gene is TRBJ2-5, the V gene TRBV2; D uncertain. Germline CDR1 SNHLY, CDR2 FYNNEI. Trimming removed 6 bases from V and 2 bases from J, with 10 bases in between. The CDR3 sequence is 13 residues long. Written as DNA, the CDR3 is TGTGCCAGCAGCGCCGGGTCTCAAGAGACCCAGTACTTC. As protein: CASSAGSQETQYF.

This clonotype was seen ten or more times. The chain couples TRBV7-2 to TRBJ2-7; no clear D gene. Trimming pared 5 bases from V and 3 bases from J, leaving 11 bases between. The CDR3 covers 13 residues. From germline, CDR1 is SGHTA and CDR2 FQGNSA. The CDR3 protein is CASSPPGLYEQYF. In nucleotides, the CDR3 is TGTGCCAGCAGCCCACCGGGCCTCTACGAGCAGTACTTC.

This chain joins TRBV4-1 and TRBJ2-5, with D unresolved. The V gene's germline CDR1 is MGHRA and CDR2 YSYEKL. Trimming took off 4 bases at V and 3 bases at J, with 12 bases between the two ends. The CDR3 totals 14 residues. CDR3 DNA sequence: TGCGCCAGCAGCCTCGAGACGGGCGAAGAGACCCAGTACTTC. Its protein product is CASSLETGEETQYF.

At least ten counts were recorded for this clonotype. J is TRBJ2-1 and V is TRBV7-2; 9 bases are a match to TRBD1. The CDR3 length is 16 residues. J gave up 4 bases and V 8 bases, and 12 bases lay outside the gene matches. Germline-derived CDR1 and CDR2 are SGHTA and FQGNSA. This CDR3 is CASRSAGTGSYNEQFF. The CDR3 DNA sequence: TGTGCCAGCCGTTCCGCCGGGACAGGGTCTTACAATGAGCAGTTCTTC.

This clonotype was observed a few times. The chain links TRBV6-5 to TRBJ1-2; D remains unclear. V gave up 0 bases and J gave up 2 bases, with 10 bases separating them. The CDR3 consists of 15 residues. From germline, CDR1 is MNHEY and CDR2 SVGAGI. In DNA, the CDR3 is TGTGCCAGCAGTTACTCCCTAGAGGCGAACTATGGCTACACCTTC. It encodes CASSYSLEANYGYTF.

This clonotype was counted ten times or more. The chain employs TRBV10-3 and TRBJ1-5; 8 nucleotides match TRBD1. Per the germline V gene, CDR1 is ENHRY and CDR2 is SYGVKD. V was pared by 2 bases and J by 3 bases, with 3 bases of the junction left unmatched. There are 15 residues in the CDR3. This chain's CDR3 is CAISEPGQDNQPQHF. Here the CDR3 DNA reads TGTGCCATCAGTGAGCCGGGACAGGACAATCAGCCCCAGCATTTT.